This is a list of T cell receptor beta chains from one sample in a study of blood T cell repertoires in COVID-19. Sequenced by immunoSEQ multiplex PCR; TCRdb stores in-frame clones only, minus some. This sample has roughly 250,000 clones, with roughly 90% found just once. Sequenced input: peripheral blood. The receptors stem from a woman in her 40s who had recovered from COVID-19. The CDR3 runs from the conserved cysteine through the conserved F or W. D genes are given only for firm matches. Where a row states a size, it is once, few, many or the class of an expanded clone; other rows omit it.

V	size	D	J	CDR3	DNA
TRBV2	NA	NA	TRBJ2-5	CASSERGAVTQYF	TGTGCCAGCAGTGAACGGGGGGCAGTGACCCAGTACTTC
TRBV28	NA	TRBD2	TRBJ2-5	CASCPRASGYQETQYF	TGTGCCAGCTGCCCCCGCGCTAGCGGATACCAAGAGACCCAGTACTTC
TRBV3-1/TRBV3-2	NA	TRBD2	TRBJ2-1	CASSQDLGAGVYNEQFF	TGTGCCAGCAGCCAAGATCTTGGGGCGGGAGTTTACAATGAGCAGTTCTTC
TRBV5-6	NA	NA	TRBJ2-5	CASSLPSGLRETQYF	TGTGCCAGCAGCTTGCCATCAGGGCTAAGAGAGACCCAGTACTTC
TRBV27	NA	NA	TRBJ1-2	CASSWDSSYGYTF	TGTGCCAGCAGTTGGGACTCATCCTATGGCTACACCTTC
TRBV6-6	NA	NA	TRBJ1-5	CASSFGSESNQPQHF	TGTGCCAGCAGTTTTGGGAGTGAGAGCAATCAGCCCCAGCATTTT
TRBV2	few	TRBD1	TRBJ1-6	CASSSDREVGTYNSPLHF	TGTGCCAGCAGTTCGGACAGGGAGGTTGGCACCTATAATTCACCCCTCCACTTT
TRBV19	NA	NA	TRBJ1-5	CASSTRQEGNQPQHF	TGTGCCAGTAGTACCCGACAGGAGGGCAATCAGCCCCAGCATTTT
TRBV19	NA	NA	TRBJ2-1	CASSIPRFGADEQFF	TGTGCCAGTAGTATTCCGAGATTCGGAGCTGATGAGCAGTTCTTC
TRBV11-3	NA	TRBD2	TRBJ2-5	CASSLESWGLAGRAETQYF	TGTGCCAGCAGCTTAGAATCGTGGGGACTAGCGGGAAGGGCTGAGACCCAGTACTTC
TRBV6-5	NA	NA	TRBJ2-2	CASSYSAGPSGELFF	TGTGCCAGCAGTTACTCGGCAGGGCCCTCCGGGGAGCTGTTTTTT
TRBV27	NA	NA	TRBJ1-2	CASSLSQKLAYTF	TGTGCCAGCAGTTTATCACAGAAGTTGGCCTACACCTTC
TRBV19	NA	NA	TRBJ1-5	CASSTNQGNQPQHF	TGTGCCAGTAGTACTAATCAGGGAAATCAGCCCCAGCATTTT
TRBV5-1	few	TRBD1	TRBJ2-2	CASSVPGGTGRTGELFF	TGCGCCAGCAGCGTCCCTGGGGGGACAGGGCGGACCGGGGAGCTGTTTTTT
TRBV27	NA	TRBD1	TRBJ1-1	CASSSGTGMTEAFF	TGTGCCAGCAGTTCCGGGACAGGGATGACTGAAGCTTTCTTT
TRBV7-6	once	NA	TRBJ2-5	CASSRGGLGTQYF	TGTGCCAGCAGCAGAGGGGGTCTCGGGACCCAGTACTTC
TRBV6-4	NA	NA	TRBJ2-1	CASSDKAGSYNEQFF	TGTGCCAGCAGTGACAAAGCGGGCTCCTACAATGAGCAGTTCTTC
TRBV29-1	NA	TRBD1	TRBJ2-5	CSITGGVETQYF	TGCAGTATTACAGGGGGAGTGGAGACCCAGTACTTC